The 32 T cell receptor beta chains given below trace back to one sample, sequenced in a study of cytomegalovirus exposure and HLA in healthy donors. This table comes from immunoSEQ multiplex PCR, and its TCRdb copy is limited to in-frame clones, with some not included. The sample contains around 260,000 clones, around 90% of which appear only once. Sequencing used PBMCs. These receptors were taken from a woman between 25 and 40 years old in good health and CMV-seronegative.

CDR3 loop: CASRGQVSAGELFF. Here the CDR3 DNA reads TGTGCCAGCAGGGGACAGGTATCGGCCGGGGAGCTGTTTTTT. This rearrangement joins TRBV27 to TRBJ2-2; 8 nucleotides match TRBD1. This CDR3 has 14 amino acids. Per the germline V gene, CDR1 is MNHEY and CDR2 is SMNVEV (reference sequence). With V trimmed by 6 bases and J by 6 bases, 6 bases remained unmatched.

The chain recombines TRBV6-6 with TRBJ1-2; maybe TRBD1 (6 bases). V was trimmed by 1 base and J by 6 bases, leaving 18 bases between them. The CDR3 has 16 amino acids. The germline gives CDR1 MNHNY, CDR2 SVGAGI (reference sequence). The CDR3 nucleotides are TGTGCCAGCAGTTACTTCGGGGGCTTAATGTCTCATGGCTACACCTTC. As protein: CASSYFGGLMSHGYTF.

This clone was counted once. The gene calls are TRBV7-3 and TRBJ2-1; TRBD2 agrees at 9 bases. V trimming: 4 bases; J trimming: 3 bases; junction bases outside the gene matches: 10. Per germline, CDR1 SGHTA and CDR2 FQGTGA. This CDR3 comprises 17 residues. The CDR3 protein is CASSSPLSGGNYNEQFF. CDR3 bases: TGTGCCAGCAGCTCCCCCCTTAGCGGGGGAAACTACAATGAGCAGTTCTTC.

This chain joins TRBV7-9 and TRBJ2-5, with a weak D call TRBD1 (5 bases). Germline loops: CDR1 SEHNR, CDR2 FQNEAQ (reference sequence). V was trimmed by 8 bases and J by 2 bases, leaving 12 bases between them. The CDR3 extends over 13 amino acids. The CDR3 loop is CASSVGPQETQYF. In nucleotides, the CDR3 is TGTGCCAGCTCGGTGGGGCCTCAAGAGACCCAGTACTTC.

This chain joins TRBV4-1 and TRBJ1-5; D is undetermined. Trimming took 1 base from V and 11 from J, leaving 18 bases between them. The CDR3 is made up of 15 amino acids. Germline V gives CDR1 MGHRA, CDR2 YSYEKL. CDR3 coding DNA: TGCGCCAGCAGCCAAGTTGGGGAGTTACCCTCAGCCCAGCATTTT. It specifies CASSQVGELPSAQHF.

CDR3 sequence (DNA): TGCAGCGTTGAAGGGAGCAGGGGAGGCTACGAGCAGTACTTC. Amino acid sequence: CSVEGSRGGYEQYF. The chain combines TRBV29-1 with TRBJ2-7, with D perhaps being TRBD1 or TRBD2 (6 bases each). CDR1 and CDR2 (germline): SQVTM, ANQGSEA. Trimming removed 1 base from V and 3 bases from J, with 13 bases in between. The CDR3 has 14 residues.

J is TRBJ2-5 and V is TRBV7-7; no clear D gene. The CDR3 is made up of 12 amino acids. The V gene's germline CDR1 is SSHAT and CDR2 FNYEAQ (reference sequence). Trimming cost V 5 bases and J 1 base, with 5 bases left between them. CDR3 bases: TGTGCCAGCAGCCCCCTCCAAGAGACCCAGTACTTC. Amino acid sequence: CASSPLQETQYF.

The rearrangement uses TRBV4-3 and TRBJ2-7; D ambiguous. Germline loops: CDR1 LGHNA, CDR2 YSLEER. V gave up 2 bases and J gave up 1 base, with 6 bases separating them. The CDR3 runs 13 residues. CDR3 DNA: TGCGCCAGCAGCCAATTGCGGTCCTACGAGCAGTACTTC. The encoded protein is CASSQLRSYEQYF.

This rearrangement joins TRBV28 to TRBJ2-7; D is unresolved. The CDR3 is made up of 14 amino acids. Trimming shortened V by 3 bases and J by 4 bases, and 13 bases separated the two germline ends. Germline V gene data show CDR1 as MDHEN and CDR2 as SYDVKM. The CDR3 reads CASSFGRASYEQYF. The DNA of the CDR3 is TGTGCCAGCAGTTTTGGCCGAGCATCATACGAGCAGTACTTC.

J is TRBJ2-1 and V is TRBV11-3, with 11 positions matching TRBD1. Trimming removed 5 bases from V and 7 bases from J; junction bases left unmatched: 10. In germline, CDR1 is SGHNT, CDR2 YENEEA. This CDR3 region has 16 residues. CDR3 residues: CASSPGTGGLRNEQFF. CDR3 sequence (DNA): TGTGCCAGCAGCCCGGGGACAGGGGGATTGAGAAATGAGCAGTTCTTC.

This chain links TRBV7-6 with TRBJ2-5, with TRBD2 identical over 12 bases. This CDR3 has 16 residues. CDR1 is SGHVS, CDR2 FNYEAQ, per germline. J lost 2 bases, V lost 5 bases, and 6 bases had no gene match. The CDR3 bases are TGTGCCAGCAGCACTTGGACTAGCGGGACACAAGAGACCCAGTACTTC. Translation: CASSTWTSGTQETQYF.

The chain employs TRBV11-1 and TRBJ2-4; D is unresolved. CDR1 and CDR2 (germline): SGHAT, FQDESV (reference sequence). This CDR3 spans 15 amino acids. V lost 1 base, J lost 1 base, and 8 bases lay in between. This chain's CDR3 is CASSLGPAAKNIQYF. CDR3 in DNA: TGTGCCAGCAGCTTAGGTCCGGCCGCCAAAAACATTCAGTACTTC.

The CDR3 loop reads CASSQFLAETIYNEQFF. In DNA, the CDR3 is TGTGCCAGCAGCCAATTCCTAGCGGAAACCATCTACAATGAGCAGTTCTTC. The chain links TRBV14 to TRBJ2-1; 7 bases map to TRBD2. This CDR3 contains 17 residues. Per the germline V gene, CDR1 is SGHDN and CDR2 is FVKESK. After removal of 2 bases from V and 3 bases from J, the junction contained 10 bases not matched to a gene.

This chain joins TRBV5-6 and TRBJ2-4; 7 nucleotides agree with TRBD1. The CDR3 consists of 14 residues. Germline CDR1 and CDR2: SGHDT and YYEEEE. V trimming: 4 bases; J trimming: 11 bases; junction bases outside the gene matches: 12. CDR3 region: CASSPRSETGFQYF. DNA for the CDR3: TGTGCCAGCAGCCCCCGCTCTGAGACAGGGTTTCAGTACTTC.

V usage is TRBV10-2 and J usage is TRBJ2-7; no firm D call. CDR1 WSHSY and CDR2 SAAADI come from the germline V gene. Trimming removed 0 bases at V and 5 bases at J, with 17 bases between. The CDR3 runs 16 residues. The CDR3 bases are TGCGCCAGCAGTGAGTCTCCTTCCCGTCCAGGCGACGAGCAGTACTTC. Translating it yields CASSESPSRPGDEQYF.

Regarding this clone: This may stem from a read error, because a much larger clone lies one nucleotide away. This same CDR3 is encoded by further DNA sequences in the sample. DNA of the CDR3: TGCAGCGTGGGCCTATCCCTGGGGGGAACAGGGGGCTACGAGCAGTACTTC. Residues: CSVGLSLGGTGGYEQYF. The chain recombines TRBV29-1 with TRBJ2-7; TRBD1 aligns across 8 bases. Losses at the gene ends were 6 bases for V and 3 bases for J; bases not matched to a gene: 19. CDR1 and CDR2 (germline): SQVTM, ANQGSEA. The CDR3 has 17 residues.

V gene TRBV4-3 combines with J gene TRBJ2-7; the D gene could be TRBD1 or TRBD2 (5 bases each). Between the trimmed V and J ends, which lost 0 bases and 0 bases, there was a span of 9 bases. The germline V gene has CDR1 LGHNA and CDR2 YSLEER. The CDR3 contains 15 residues. CDR3 nucleotides: TGCGCCAGCAGCCAAGAATGGGGGACCTCCTACGAGCAGTACTTC. Translating it yields CASSQEWGTSYEQYF.

This clone was seen a single time. J is TRBJ1-2 and V is TRBV6-7; 7 nucleotides line up with TRBD1. TRBV6-7 is identified as an open reading frame with a role that is uncertain. The CDR3 is 16 residues long. J lost 8 bases, V lost 7 bases, and 19 bases had no gene match. The CDR3 coding sequence is TGTGCCAGCACCCTACAGGGGAGGGTCCCTTTTGGAGGCTACACCTTC. It translates to CASTLQGRVPFGGYTF.

The CDR3 coding sequence is TGCGCCAGCAGCCTAGGGACTAGCGGCTCCTACGAGCAGTACTTC. It is translated as CASSLGTSGSYEQYF. The chain recombines TRBV4-3 with TRBJ2-7, with TRBD2 matching over 11 bases. CDR3 length: 15 residues. The germline gives CDR1 LGHNA, CDR2 YSLEER. The V and J ends lost 4 bases and 0 bases, in that order; junction bases with no gene match: 2.

J is TRBJ2-7 and V is TRBV13; TRBD2 is a possible D gene (6 bases). The V gene lost 0 bases and the J gene lost 5 bases, with 20 bases spanning the gap. Per the germline V gene, CDR1 is PRHDT and CDR2 is FYEKMQ (reference sequence). This CDR3 is built from 17 residues. Written as DNA, the CDR3 is TGTGCCAGCAGCTTAGGCCGCCCCACTAGCTTTCTTAACGAGCAGTACTTC. Its protein is CASSLGRPTSFLNEQYF.

V and J are TRBV19 and TRBJ1-1, with D possibly being TRBD1 (6 bases). This CDR3 comprises 12 residues. V was trimmed by 11 bases and J by 3 bases, leaving 13 bases between them. Germline CDR1 LNHDA, CDR2 SQIVND (reference sequence). The CDR3 sequence is CAVSQGHTEAFF. CDR3 DNA sequence: TGTGCCGTTAGCCAGGGGCACACTGAAGCTTTCTTT.

The table lists this clone with a count of one. The V gene is TRBV6-5, the J gene TRBJ1-4; D unresolved. Trimming took 0 bases from V and 8 from J, leaving 13 bases between them. This CDR3 has 15 residues. Germline CDR1 MNHEY, CDR2 SVGAGI. The CDR3 coding sequence is TGTGCCAGCAGTTACTCGATTTCCAGCACCGAAAAACTGTTTTTT. It codes for CASSYSISSTEKLFF.

This clone was counted only a few times. The same CDR3 can be traced to other DNA sequences in this sample. The chain carries TRBV28 and TRBJ2-5; TRBD2 matches 11 bases. CDR1 and CDR2 (germline): MDHEN, SYDVKM. The CDR3 runs to 15 residues. J lost 1 base, V lost 2 bases, and 0 bases had no gene match. CDR3 in amino acids: CASSLTSGGQETQYF. The CDR3 DNA reads TGTGCCAGCAGTTTAACTAGCGGGGGCCAAGAGACCCAGTACTTC.

The chain employs TRBV10-3 and TRBJ2-5, with D possibly being TRBD1 or TRBD2 (5 bases each). The V gene's germline CDR1 is ENHRY and CDR2 SYGVKD. The CDR3 is 15 amino acids. The germline V and J ends were trimmed by 3 bases and 5 bases, with 16 bases remaining between them. In DNA, the CDR3 is TGTGCCATCAGTGACCCCGGGACCCCCGCGGAGACCCAGTACTTC. This translates into CAISDPGTPAETQYF.

The rearrangement joins TRBV19 to TRBJ2-7; 9 positions match TRBD2. CDR3 length: 14 amino acids. Trimming cost V 4 bases and J 6 bases; bases outside gene matches: 7. The germline gives CDR1 LNHDA, CDR2 SQIVND (reference sequence). The CDR3 is CASSTGLANGEQYF. The CDR3 coding sequence is TGTGCCAGTAGTACCGGACTAGCGAACGGCGAGCAGTACTTC.

This rearrangement joins TRBV27 to TRBJ2-5; the D gene could be TRBD1 or TRBD2 (5 bases each). This CDR3 contains 14 residues. Trimming removed 2 bases from V and 5 bases from J, with 12 bases in between. From germline, CDR1 is MNHEY and CDR2 SMNVEV (reference sequence). The CDR3 bases are TGTGCCAGCAGTTTAATGGGACCCGGGGAGACCCAGTACTTC. Amino acid sequence: CASSLMGPGETQYF.

The J gene is TRBJ2-1, the V gene TRBV28; TRBD1 aligns across 7 bases. CDR3 length: 17 residues. V shed 5 bases, J shed 4 bases, and the junction held 14 bases outside the gene matches. Germline loops: CDR1 MDHEN, CDR2 SYDVKM. The CDR3 reads CASSPRPGQHFYNEQFF. The CDR3 bases are TGTGCCAGCAGTCCTCGACCGGGACAGCACTTTTACAATGAGCAGTTCTTC. Together with reference TRBV28 and TRBJ2-1, the CDR3 gives the full variable domain: DVKVTQSSRYLVKRTGEKVFLECVQDMDHENMFWYRQDPGLGLRLIYFSYDVKMKEKGDIPEGYSVSREKKERFSLILESASTNQTSMYLCASSPRPGQHFYNEQFFGPGTRLTVL.

With respect to this clone: Other DNA variants within this sample encode the same CDR3. The J gene is TRBJ2-5, the V gene TRBV20-1; D remains ambiguous. The CDR3 covers 10 residues. V lost 6 bases to trimming and J lost 2 bases, with 4 bases between them. Germline CDR1 is DFQATT and CDR2 is SNEGSKA (reference sequence). This chain's CDR3 is CSAAQETQYF. CDR3 nucleotide sequence: TGCAGTGCCGCTCAAGAGACCCAGTACTTC.

This chain uses TRBV11-3 with TRBJ2-7; tentatively, D is TRBD1 (6 bases). Trimming removed 5 bases at V and 4 bases at J, with 21 bases between. Germline CDR1 and CDR2: SGHNT and YENEEA. This CDR3 spans 16 amino acids. The CDR3 reads CASSSENSGHFYEQYF. The CDR3 DNA reads as TGTGCCAGCAGCAGCGAGAACTCGGGACACTTTTACGAGCAGTACTTC.

This clone was detected only a few times. The chain has TRBV29-1 and TRBJ2-3, with 9 nucleotides matching TRBD1. The CDR3 is 14 amino acids. The germline CDR1 and CDR2 sequences are SQVTM and ANQGSEA. The V and J ends lost 6 bases and 2 bases, in that order; junction bases with no gene match: 6. CDR3 residues: CSVWGTGSTDTQYF. CDR3 sequence (DNA): TGCAGCGTCTGGGGGACAGGGTCCACAGATACGCAGTATTTT.

This chain links TRBV27 with TRBJ2-1; 8 bases match TRBD2. The CDR3 is made up of 19 amino acids. The J segment lost 0 bases and the V segment lost 0 bases, leaving 10 bases of the junction unmatched. Per germline, CDR1 MNHEY and CDR2 SMNVEV (reference sequence). The CDR3 DNA is TGTGCCAGCAGTTTATCGGGGGAGAGGAGCGGGAGCTCCTACAATGAGCAGTTCTTC. Amino acid sequence: CASSLSGERSGSSYNEQFF.

This chain connects TRBV11-2 to TRBJ2-3, with TRBD2 matching 11 bases. V shed 2 bases, J shed 5 bases, and the junction held 6 bases outside the gene matches. The CDR3 extends over 16 amino acids. From germline, CDR1 is SGHAT and CDR2 FQNNGV. Here the CDR3 reads CASSLYSGRARDTQYF. CDR3 sequence (DNA): TGTGCCAGCAGCTTATATAGCGGGAGGGCCCGAGATACGCAGTATTTT. The variable domain in full, with the rest retrieved from reference TRBV11-2 and TRBJ2-3, is EAGVAQSPRYKIIEKRQSVAFWCNPISGHATLYWYQQILGQGPKLLIQFQNNGVVDDSQLPKDRFSAERLKGVDSTLKIQPAKLEDSAVYLCASSLYSGRARDTQYFGPGTRLTVL.